One sample yielded the 9 T cell receptor beta chains listed below, sequenced in a study of beta chain features in type 1 diabetes. Investigators reverse transcribed all isolated RNA, so they sequenced expressed TCRB transcripts. TCRdb keeps only in-frame clones here, not all; method: immunoSEQ multiplex PCR. Of 300,000 to 350,000 clones listed, roughly 8% are singletons. The sequenced material came from central memory CD4+ T cells from blood. The receptors stem from a woman aged 18-30 years in good health.

This chain connects TRBV5-6 to TRBJ1-2, with 7 bases fitting TRBD1. Losses at the gene ends were 2 bases for V and 1 base for J; bases not matched to a gene: 5. The length of the CDR3 is 15 residues. CDR1 SGHDT and CDR2 YYEEEE come from the germline V gene. The CDR3 here is CASSFRQGGNYGYTF. The CDR3 region has the DNA TGTGCCAGCAGCTTCAGGCAGGGGGGTAACTATGGCTACACCTTC.

This chain links TRBV10-3 with TRBJ2-3, with TRBD2 identical over 11 bases. The V gene's germline CDR1 is ENHRY and CDR2 SYGVKD. V lost 6 bases, J lost 2 bases, and 1 base stayed unmatched. The CDR3 is 14 amino acids. CDR3 sequence (DNA): TGTGCCATCAGACTAGCGGGGGTCACAGATACGCAGTATTTT. This sequence encodes CAIRLAGVTDTQYF.

This clone has a count of ten or more. The chain employs TRBV9 and TRBJ1-2; D remains unclear. Trimming removed 0 bases at V and 8 bases at J, with 20 bases between. This CDR3 has 16 residues. The germline gives CDR1 SGDLS, CDR2 YYNGEE. The CDR3 sequence is CASSVEVGAPELGYTF. The CDR3 DNA is TGTGCCAGCAGCGTAGAGGTTGGAGCTCCAGAGTTAGGCTACACCTTC.

This clone was found a few times. This chain connects TRBV10-1 to TRBJ2-7, with 9 bases aligning to TRBD2. The V and J ends lost 1 base and 3 bases, in that order; junction bases with no gene match: 4. CDR3 length: 15 amino acids. In germline, CDR1 is WNHNN, CDR2 SYGVQD (reference sequence). DNA for the CDR3: TGCGCCAGCAGTGAGTATAGCGGGAGCCACTACGAGCAGTACTTC. Encoded protein: CASSEYSGSHYEQYF.

The chain has TRBV5-1 and TRBJ2-7, with 10 bases fitting TRBD2. The germline gives CDR1 SGHRS, CDR2 YFSETQ. The CDR3 runs 16 residues. Losses at the gene ends were 1 base for V and 2 bases for J; bases not matched to a gene: 6. CDR3 DNA: TGCGCCAGCAGCTTGACGGCTAGCGGGAGCCCCTACGAGCAGTACTTC. Its translation: CASSLTASGSPYEQYF.

The CDR3 coding sequence is TGTGCCAGCAGCCAAGGGCCAGGGGCCTACGAGCAGTACTTC. It codes for CASSQGPGAYEQYF. The chain links TRBV14 to TRBJ2-7, with TRBD1 as a possible D gene (6 bases). The CDR3 has 14 amino acids. Germline CDR1 is SGHDN and CDR2 is FVKESK. V lost 1 base to trimming and J lost 2 bases, with 9 bases between them.

This clone has a handful of counts. A read error may produce the germline difference seen at one junction end. V gene TRBV2 combines with J gene TRBJ2-1; 14 bases match TRBD2. Germline V lookup: CDR1 SNHLY, CDR2 FYNNEI. This CDR3 region has 14 residues. This chain's CDR3 is CASSAGTSGSLDLF. DNA for the CDR3: TGTGCCAGTAGCGCCGGGACTAGCGGGAGTTTGGATCTCTTC. Complete variable domain (other parts from reference TRBV2 and TRBJ2-1): EPEVTQTPSHQVTQMGQEVILRCVPISNHLYFYWYRQILGQKVEFLVSFYNNEISEKSEIFDDQFSVERPDGSNFTLKIRSTKLEDSAMYFCASSAGTSGSLDLFGPGTRLTVL.

This clone has just a few counts. This chain joins TRBV5-1 and TRBJ2-1; the D gene is possibly TRBD1 (5 bases). V dropped 7 bases and J dropped 4 bases, with 12 bases sitting between them. Germline V lookup: CDR1 SGHRS, CDR2 YFSETQ. This CDR3 region has 13 residues. The CDR3: CASYTDSYNEQFF. The CDR3 DNA reads TGCGCCAGCTACACCGACAGTTACAATGAGCAGTTCTTC. Full variable domain (outside the CDR3, taken from reference TRBV5-1 and TRBJ2-1): KAGVTQTPRYLIKTRGQQVTLSCSPISGHRSVSWYQQTPGQGLQFLFEYFSETQRNKGNFPGRFSGRQFSNSRSEMNVSTLELGDSALYLCASYTDSYNEQFFGPGTRLTVL.

The chain employs TRBV7-2 and TRBJ2-7; D is unclear. Trimming pared 3 bases from V and 3 bases from J, leaving 9 bases between. Looked up from germline, CDR1 is SGHTA and CDR2 is FQGNSA. The CDR3 extends over 13 amino acids. CDR3: CASSLNSGYEQYF. CDR3 DNA: TGTGCCAGCAGCTTGAATAGTGGCTACGAGCAGTACTTC.